This TCR beta chain emerged from a study of blood T cell repertoires in COVID-19. Overall study context: The cDNA or gDNA used as material had been derived from T cells, B-cell-depleted T cells, or PBMCs.

The CDR3 has 14 residues. From germline, CDR1 is MNHEY and CDR2 SVGAGI. J lost 7 bases, V lost 6 bases, and 3 bases had no gene match. Produced via immunoSEQ multiplex PCR; TCRdb's table is partial and in-frame only. The data show some 120,000 clones, around four fifths seen once. The clonotype originates from a man in his 70s with acute or convalescent COVID-19. This chain links TRBV6-5 with TRBJ2-1; 13 nucleotides line up with TRBD2. Material for sequencing was peripheral blood. The CDR3 DNA follows: TGTGCCAGCAGGGGACTAGCGGGGAAAAATGAGCAGTTCTTC. Translation: CASRGLAGKNEQFF.